This T cell receptor (beta chain) was found in a study of early T cells in non-severe SARS-CoV-2 infection. Germline V gives CDR1 SQVTM, CDR2 ANQGSEA. The CDR3 consists of 11 residues. V lost 7 bases and J lost 7; bases outside the gene matches: 1. A single record per CDR3 protein comes from TCRdb applying MiXCR to the 5' RACE reads. The sample records roughly 61,000 distinct CDR3 sequences, less than 14% being singletons. The TCR was taken from an adult who was a healthcare worker with PCR-confirmed SARS-CoV-2 infection or an uninfected control (not recorded which). This chain uses TRBV29-1 with TRBJ2-1; 10 bases fit TRBD1. What was sequenced was whole blood. The CDR3 DNA reads TGCAGCGGGGACAGGGGTAATGAGCAGTTCTTC. It is translated as CSGDRGNEQFF.